This T cell receptor (beta chain) was captured by sequencing in a study of identical twins. Findings and limits, study-wide: Compared with unrelated sharing, twin-shared out-of-frame alpha sequences had more low-probability sequences.

At least ten counts were recorded for this clonotype. The antigen remains unidentified. Each cDNA held unique molecular identifiers, and template switching gave it a universal primer site. Via MiXCR, TCRdb re-called the 5' RACE reads, giving one row per CDR3 protein. Of around 220,000 distinct CDR3 sequences listed, more than 13% are singletons. The CDR3 covers 13 residues. Trimming removed 5 bases from V and 0 bases from J, with 7 bases in between. The receptor's source is a young woman in good health. This sequence joins TRBV12-3 or TRBV12-4 and TRBJ1-1; D is uncertain. The sequenced sample was memory (CD45RO+) T cells sorted from blood. The CDR3 loop reads CASSQALNTEAFF. In nucleotides, the CDR3 is TGTGCCAGCAGTCAGGCGTTGAACACTGAAGCTTTCTTT.